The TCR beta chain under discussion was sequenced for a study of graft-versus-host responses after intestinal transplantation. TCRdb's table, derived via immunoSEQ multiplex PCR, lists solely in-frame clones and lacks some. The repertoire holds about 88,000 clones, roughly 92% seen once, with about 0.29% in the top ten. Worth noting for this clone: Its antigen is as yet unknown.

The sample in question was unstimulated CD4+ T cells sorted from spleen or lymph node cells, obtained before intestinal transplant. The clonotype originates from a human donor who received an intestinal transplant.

The CDR3 nucleotides are TGTGCCAGCAGTTGGGACAGGGGGCGGGATGAGCAGTTCTTC. Amino acid sequence: CASSWDRGRDEQFF. The chain joins TRBV28 to TRBJ2-1; 12 bases align to TRBD1. After removal of 4 bases from V and 8 bases from J, the junction contained 3 bases not matched to a gene. The CDR3 is 14 residues long. Looked up from germline, CDR1 is MDHEN and CDR2 is SYDVKM.